The entry that follows covers one TCR beta chain sequence. Its antigen is still unknown. These data originate in a study of cytomegalovirus exposure and HLA in healthy donors. Regarding the study as a whole: As a later analysis showed, several of the most significant clusters appeared to be linked to common viral pathogens.

PCR was performed using 60 Vbeta and 13 Jbeta primers. Measured with immunoSEQ multiplex PCR; TCRdb has only the in-frame clones, and not every one. The sample yields around 150,000 clones, around 77% seen once. The CDR3 is made up of 15 amino acids. Looked up from germline, CDR1 is SNHLY and CDR2 is FYNNEI. The ends lost 6 bases at V and 6 bases at J; junction bases unmatched: 7. This TCR was sampled from a man in his 60s in good health and CMV-seronegative. The chain couples TRBV2 to TRBJ2-3, with TRBD1 matching over 12 bases. Sample: PBMCs. The CDR3 spells CASSRDRGPKDTQYF. CDR3 nucleotides: TGTGCCAGCAGCCGGGACAGGGGGCCAAAGGATACGCAGTATTTT.